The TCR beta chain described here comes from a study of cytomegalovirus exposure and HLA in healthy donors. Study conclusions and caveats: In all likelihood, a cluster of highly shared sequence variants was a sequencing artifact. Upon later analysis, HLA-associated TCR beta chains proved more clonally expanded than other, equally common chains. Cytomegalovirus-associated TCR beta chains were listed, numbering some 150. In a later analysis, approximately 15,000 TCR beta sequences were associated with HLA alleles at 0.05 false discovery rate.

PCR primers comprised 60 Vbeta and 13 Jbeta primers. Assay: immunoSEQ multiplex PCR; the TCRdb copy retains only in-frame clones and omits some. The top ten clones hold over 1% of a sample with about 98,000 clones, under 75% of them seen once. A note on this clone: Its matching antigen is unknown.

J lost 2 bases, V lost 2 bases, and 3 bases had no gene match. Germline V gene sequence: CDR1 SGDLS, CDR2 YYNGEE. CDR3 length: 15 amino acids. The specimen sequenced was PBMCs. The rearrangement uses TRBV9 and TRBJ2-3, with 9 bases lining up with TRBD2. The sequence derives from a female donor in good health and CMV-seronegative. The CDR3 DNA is TGTGCCAGCAGCGTGGCGGGGGGGCTCACAGATACGCAGTATTTT. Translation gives CASSVAGGLTDTQYF.